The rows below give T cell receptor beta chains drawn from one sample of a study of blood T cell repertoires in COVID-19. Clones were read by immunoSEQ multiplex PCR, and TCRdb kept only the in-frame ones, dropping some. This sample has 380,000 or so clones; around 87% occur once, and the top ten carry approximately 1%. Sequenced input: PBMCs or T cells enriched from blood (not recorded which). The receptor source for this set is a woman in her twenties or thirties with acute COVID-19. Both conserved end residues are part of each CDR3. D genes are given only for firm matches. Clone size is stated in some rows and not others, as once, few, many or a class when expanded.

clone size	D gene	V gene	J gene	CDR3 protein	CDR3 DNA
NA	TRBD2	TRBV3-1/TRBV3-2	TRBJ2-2	CASSQGQRGPGELFF	TGTGCCAGCAGCCAAGGCCAGCGGGGACCCGGGGAGCTGTTTTTT
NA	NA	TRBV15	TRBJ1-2	CATSGNYGYTF	TGTGCCACCTCGGGGAACTATGGCTACACCTTC
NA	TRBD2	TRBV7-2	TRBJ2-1	CASSPPGGWANEQFF	TGTGCCAGCAGCCCCCCGGGGGGATGGGCGAATGAGCAGTTCTTC
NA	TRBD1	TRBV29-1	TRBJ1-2	CSVDRTGGAHGYTF	TGCAGCGTTGATCGGACAGGGGGCGCACATGGCTACACCTTC
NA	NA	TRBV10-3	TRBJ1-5	CAISEAHNQPQHF	TGTGCCATCAGTGAGGCGCACAATCAGCCCCAGCATTTT
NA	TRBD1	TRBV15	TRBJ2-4	CATSRDPVTGTDVQYF	TGTGCCACCAGCAGAGATCCTGTGACAGGGACGGACGTTCAGTACTTC
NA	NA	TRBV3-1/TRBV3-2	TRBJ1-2	CASSQGRTYGYTF	TGTGCCAGCAGCCAAGGGAGAACCTATGGCTACACCTTC
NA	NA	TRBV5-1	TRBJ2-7	CASSLEGVSYEQYF	TGCGCCAGCAGCTTGGAGGGGGTCTCCTACGAGCAGTACTTC
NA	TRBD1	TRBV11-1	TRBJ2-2	CASSFTGGALTGELFF	TGTGCCAGCAGCTTCACAGGGGGCGCCTTGACCGGGGAGCTGTTTTTT
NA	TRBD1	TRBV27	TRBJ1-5	CASSSRNKRDRPYQPQHF	TGTGCCAGCAGTTCCCGTAACAAACGGGACAGACCATATCAGCCCCAGCATTTT
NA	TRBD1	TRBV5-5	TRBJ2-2	CASSLWGQGPTGELFF	TGTGCCAGCAGCTTGTGGGGACAGGGGCCCACCGGGGAGCTGTTTTTT
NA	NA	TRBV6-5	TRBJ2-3	CASSQFIADTQYF	TGTGCCAGCAGTCAGTTCATCGCAGATACGCAGTATTTT
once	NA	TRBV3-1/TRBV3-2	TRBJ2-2	CASSQVRGNTGELFF	TGTGCCAGCAGCCAAGTCAGGGGAAACACCGGGGAGCTGTTTTTT
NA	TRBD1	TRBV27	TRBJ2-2	CASSFLTGTGVTGELFF	TGTGCCAGCAGTTTTCTTACCGGGACAGGGGTCACCGGGGAGCTGTTTTTT
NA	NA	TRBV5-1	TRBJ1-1	CASSLWGEPNTEAFF	TGCGCCAGCAGCTTGTGGGGGGAACCGAACACTGAAGCTTTCTTT
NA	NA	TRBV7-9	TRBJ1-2	CASSLGGDPLYGYTF	TGTGCCAGCAGCTTAGGGGGGGACCCCCTCTATGGCTACACCTTC
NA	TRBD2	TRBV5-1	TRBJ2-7	CASSLGSGGGYEQYF	TGCGCCAGCAGCTTGGGTAGCGGGGGAGGCTACGAGCAGTACTTC
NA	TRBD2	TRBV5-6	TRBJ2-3	CASSSATAGDKPSTDTQYF	TGTGCCAGCAGTTCCGCCACAGCGGGGGACAAGCCTAGCACAGATACGCAGTATTTT
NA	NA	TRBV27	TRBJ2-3	CASSYGGPYTDTQYF	TGTGCCAGCAGTTACGGGGGGCCTTACACAGATACGCAGTATTTT
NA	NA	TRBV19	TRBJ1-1	CASSIAGITESLNTEAFF	TGTGCCAGTAGTATAGCCGGGATCACAGAATCCCTAAACACTGAAGCTTTCTTT
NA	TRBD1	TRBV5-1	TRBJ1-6	CASSLGDRGRSPLHF	TGCGCCAGCAGCTTGGGAGACAGGGGGCGTTCACCCCTCCACTTT
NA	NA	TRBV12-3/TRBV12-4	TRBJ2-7	CASMAPTYEQYF	TGTGCCAGCATGGCACCCACCTACGAGCAGTACTTC
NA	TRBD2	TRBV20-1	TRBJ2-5	CSASSVAGGRETQYF	TGCAGTGCTAGTTCGGTAGCGGGGGGCAGGGAGACCCAGTACTTC
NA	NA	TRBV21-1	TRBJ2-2	CASSKGRDRDTGELFF	TGTGCCAGCAGCAAAGGTCGAGACAGGGACACCGGGGAGCTGTTTTTT
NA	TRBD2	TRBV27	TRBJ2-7	CASRSGSSGGASEQYF	TGTGCCAGCAGGTCGGGCTCTAGCGGGGGGGCCAGCGAGCAGTACTTC
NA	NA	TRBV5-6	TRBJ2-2	CASSLWQGPSVELFF	TGTGCCAGCAGCTTGTGGCAGGGGCCCTCGGTCGAGCTGTTTTTT
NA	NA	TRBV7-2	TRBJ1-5	CASSSGGAGNQPQHF	TGTGCCAGCAGCTCCGGGGGGGCTGGGAATCAGCCCCAGCATTTT